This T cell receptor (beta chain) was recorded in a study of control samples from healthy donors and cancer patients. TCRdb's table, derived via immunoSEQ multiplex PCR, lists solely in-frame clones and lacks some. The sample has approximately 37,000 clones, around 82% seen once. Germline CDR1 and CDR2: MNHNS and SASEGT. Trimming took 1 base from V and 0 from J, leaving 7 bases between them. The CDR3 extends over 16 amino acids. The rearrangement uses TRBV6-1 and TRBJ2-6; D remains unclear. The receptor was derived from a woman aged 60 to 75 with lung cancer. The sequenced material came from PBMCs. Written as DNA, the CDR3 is TGTGCCAGCAGTGAAGGGATAAACTCTGGGGCCAACGTCCTGACTTTC. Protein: CASSEGINSGANVLTF.